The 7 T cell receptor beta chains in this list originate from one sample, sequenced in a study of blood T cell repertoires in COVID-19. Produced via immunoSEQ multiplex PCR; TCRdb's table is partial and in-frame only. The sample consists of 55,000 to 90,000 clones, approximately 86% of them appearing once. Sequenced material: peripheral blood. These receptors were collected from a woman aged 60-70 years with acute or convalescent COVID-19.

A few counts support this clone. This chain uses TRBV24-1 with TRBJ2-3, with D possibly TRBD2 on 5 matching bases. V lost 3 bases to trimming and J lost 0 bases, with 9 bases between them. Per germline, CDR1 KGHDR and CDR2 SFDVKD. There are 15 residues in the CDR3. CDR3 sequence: CATSDGGASTDTQYF. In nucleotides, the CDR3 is TGTGCCACCAGTGATGGAGGTGCTAGCACAGATACGCAGTATTTT.

The CDR3 protein is CASSLLTGGNQPQHF. CDR3 nucleotides: TGTGCCAGCAGCTTGCTGACAGGAGGCAATCAGCCCCAGCATTTT. The rearrangement joins TRBV5-5 to TRBJ1-5; the D gene is possibly TRBD1 (6 bases). The V end was cut by 1 base, the J end by 2 bases, with 10 bases between. This CDR3 comprises 15 residues. Germline V gene data show CDR1 as SGHKS and CDR2 as YYEKEE (reference sequence).

CDR3 in amino acids: CASGPLGGRNEKLFF. In DNA form, the CDR3 reads TGTGCTAGTGGACCCCTCGGCGGGAGAAATGAAAAACTGTTTTTT. This chain connects TRBV12-5 to TRBJ1-4; D call uncertain. This CDR3 comprises 15 residues. CDR1 and CDR2 (germline): LGHNT, FRNRAP. V gave up 6 bases and J gave up 5 bases, with 16 bases separating them.

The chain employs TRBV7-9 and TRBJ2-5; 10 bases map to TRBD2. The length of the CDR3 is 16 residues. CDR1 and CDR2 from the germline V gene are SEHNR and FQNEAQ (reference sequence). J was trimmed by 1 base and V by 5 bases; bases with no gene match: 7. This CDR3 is CASSPGGLAVQETQYF. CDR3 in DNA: TGTGCCAGCAGCCCCGGAGGACTAGCGGTCCAAGAGACCCAGTACTTC. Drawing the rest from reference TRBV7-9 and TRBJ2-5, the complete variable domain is DTGVSQNPRHKITKRGQNVTFRCDPISEHNRLYWYRQTLGQGPEFLTYFQNEAQLEKSRLLSDRFSAERPKGSFSTLEIQRTEQGDSAMYLCASSPGGLAVQETQYFGPGTRLLVL.

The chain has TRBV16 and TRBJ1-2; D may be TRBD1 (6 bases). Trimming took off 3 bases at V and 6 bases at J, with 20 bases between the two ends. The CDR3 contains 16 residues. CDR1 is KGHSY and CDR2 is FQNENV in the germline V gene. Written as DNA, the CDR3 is TGTGCCAGCAGCCATCGGGGGGGCGCAGAGGTGAATGGCTACACCTTC. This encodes CASSHRGGAEVNGYTF.

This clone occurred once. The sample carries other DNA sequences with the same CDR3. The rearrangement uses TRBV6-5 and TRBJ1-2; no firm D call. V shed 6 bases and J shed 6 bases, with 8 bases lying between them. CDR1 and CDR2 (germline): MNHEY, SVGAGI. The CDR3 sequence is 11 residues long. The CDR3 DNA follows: TGTGCCAGCAGGGGAGGAGATGGCTACACCTTC. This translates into CASRGGDGYTF.

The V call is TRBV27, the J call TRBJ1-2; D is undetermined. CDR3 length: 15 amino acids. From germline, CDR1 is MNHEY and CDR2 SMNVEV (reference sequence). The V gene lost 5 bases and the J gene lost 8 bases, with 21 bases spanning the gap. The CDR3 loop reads CASSPKGPPVGGYTF. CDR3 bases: TGTGCCAGCAGTCCAAAAGGTCCGCCGGTCGGGGGCTACACCTTC.